A single sample is the source of the 5 T cell receptor beta chains below, sequenced in a study of beta chain features in type 1 diabetes. Study-level points and caveats: Type 1 diabetes patients had TCRB CDR3s that were shorter (moderately but significantly so) in all four CD4+ subsets.

Their cognate antigens are unknown. Expressed TCRB transcripts got sequenced, as all isolated RNA was reverse transcribed. This table comes from immunoSEQ multiplex PCR, and its TCRdb copy is limited to in-frame clones, with some not included. The table has 250,000 or so clones, more than 11% seen once. The sequencing input was naive CD4+ T cells from blood. These receptors were obtained from a man between 25 and 39 years old with type 1 diabetes.

The chain carries TRBV6-1 and TRBJ1-5, with D possibly TRBD1 on 5 matching bases. The CDR3 has 16 amino acids. Germline CDR1 MNHNS, CDR2 SASEGT. Trimming stripped 0 bases from V and 1 base from J, with 10 bases between. The CDR3 bases are TGTGCCAGCAGTGAAGCTGTGGGACTGAGCAATCAGCCCCAGCATTTT. Protein sequence: CASSEAVGLSNQPQHF.

The chain couples TRBV14 to TRBJ1-6, with 7 bases fitting TRBD1. The CDR3 is 14 residues long. CDR1 SGHDN and CDR2 FVKESK come from the germline V gene. V shed 3 bases, J shed 9 bases, and the junction held 5 bases outside the gene matches. This CDR3 is CASSQAGGISPLHF. The DNA for the CDR3 is TGTGCCAGCAGCCAGGCAGGGGGGATTTCACCCCTCCACTTT.

This clone occurred a few times. The V and J genes are TRBV29-1 and TRBJ2-5, with a tentative D call TRBD2 (6 bases). V was trimmed by 7 bases and J by 11 bases, leaving 26 bases between them. This CDR3 region has 14 residues. Germline V gene sequence: CDR1 SQVTM, CDR2 ANQGSEA. The CDR3: CSARGAGSRPGQYF. The CDR3 DNA sequence: TGCAGCGCCAGAGGGGCGGGGTCCCGTCCGGGGCAGTACTTC.

This clone came up a few times. The chain has TRBV10-3 and TRBJ2-7, with 9 bases fitting TRBD2. From germline, CDR1 is ENHRY and CDR2 SYGVKD. V shed 6 bases, J shed 3 bases, and the junction held 9 bases outside the gene matches. The CDR3 covers 15 residues. The CDR3 coding sequence is TGTGCCATCAGGCCCAGCGGGACTAGCAGCTACGAGCAGTACTTC. This translates into CAIRPSGTSSYEQYF.

The gene calls are TRBV25-1 and TRBJ2-2; D unclear. CDR3 length: 14 residues. Trimming removed 4 bases from V and 0 bases from J, with 6 bases in between. Germline V gives CDR1 MGHDK, CDR2 SYGVNS. The CDR3 bases are TGTGCCAGCAGTGTCAGGACGAACACCGGGGAGCTGTTTTTT. Translating it yields CASSVRTNTGELFF.